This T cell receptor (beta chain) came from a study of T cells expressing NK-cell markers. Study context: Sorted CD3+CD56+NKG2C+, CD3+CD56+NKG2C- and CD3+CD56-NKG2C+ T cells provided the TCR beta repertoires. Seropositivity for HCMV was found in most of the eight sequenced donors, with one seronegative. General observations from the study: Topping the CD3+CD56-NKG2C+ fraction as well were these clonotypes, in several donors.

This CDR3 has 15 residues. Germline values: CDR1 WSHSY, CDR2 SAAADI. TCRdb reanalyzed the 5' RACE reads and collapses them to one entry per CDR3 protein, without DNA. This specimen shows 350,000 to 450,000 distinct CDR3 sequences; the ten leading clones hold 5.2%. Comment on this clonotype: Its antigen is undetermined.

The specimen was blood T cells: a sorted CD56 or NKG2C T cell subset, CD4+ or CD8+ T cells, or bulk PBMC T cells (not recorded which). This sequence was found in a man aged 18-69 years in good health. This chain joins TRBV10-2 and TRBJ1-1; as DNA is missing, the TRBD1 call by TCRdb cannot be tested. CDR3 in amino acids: CASSESLWARTEAFF.